These T cell receptor beta chains were read from a single sample in a study of technical replicates of blood from a handful of donors. Repertoires were generated with immunoSEQ multiplex PCR, while TCRdb's copy carries only in-frame clones and drops some. The data contain roughly 60,000 clones, roughly 89% of them singletons. The specimen was PBMCs. The source of these receptors is a human donor in good health. Some clones in this sample may be carry-over from other donors' samples. Both conserved end residues are part of each CDR3. A D gene is named only where the DNA matches it firmly. Not all rows give a size; the values are once, few, many and, for expanded clones, a class.

clone size,D gene,J gene,V gene,CDR3 DNA,CDR3 protein
.,.,TRBJ2-5,TRBV18,TGTGCCAGCTCGAGGGACTCCCAAGAGACCCAGTACTTC,CASSRDSQETQYF
.,TRBD1,TRBJ2-1,TRBV27,TGTGCCAGCAATGGACAGGGGAGTCACAATGAGCAGTTCTTC,CASNGQGSHNEQFF
few,.,TRBJ1-5,TRBV11-2,TGTGCCAGCAGCTCTGGGCGCAATCAGCCCCAGCATTTT,CASSSGRNQPQHF
.,.,TRBJ1-5,TRBV4-1,TGCGCCAGCAGCCTCGGGAGCAATCAGCCCCAGCATTTT,CASSLGSNQPQHF
.,.,TRBJ2-7,TRBV6-5,TGTGCCAGCAGTTACTCAGGTTTTACAGAGTACGAGCAGTACTTC,CASSYSGFTEYEQYF
.,TRBD2,TRBJ2-2,TRBV9,TGTGCCAGCAGCGTAGCTACTAGCGGGCGGACCGGGGAGCTGTTTTTT,CASSVATSGRTGELFF
.,.,TRBJ1-1,TRBV5-1,TGCGCCAGCAGCTTGGGGGGCAGGGTGACGAACACTGAAGCTTTCTTT,CASSLGGRVTNTEAFF
.,.,TRBJ2-1,TRBV29-1,TGCAGCGGGAGGGAGGTCGACAATGAGCAGTTCTTC,CSGREVDNEQFF
once,.,TRBJ1-2,TRBV29-1,TGCAGCGTTGAAGGGAGGTCCTATGGCTACACCTTC,CSVEGRSYGYTF
.,.,TRBJ1-2,TRBV7-9,TGTGCCAGCAGCTCACAAGAAGGGACGGGGGACCTCTATGGCTACACCTTC,CASSSQEGTGDLYGYTF
.,.,TRBJ2-1,TRBV7-2,TGTGCCAGCAGCCCGGACTATAACTCCTACAATGAGCAGTTCTTC,CASSPDYNSYNEQFF
.,TRBD1,TRBJ1-2,TRBV7-2,TGTGCCAGCAGCCTACAAGGGGACAGCTATGGCTACACCTTC,CASSLQGDSYGYTF
.,.,TRBJ2-6,TRBV18,TGTGCCAGCTCACGGGGGGTTGAGGCTGGGGCCAACGTCCTGACTTTC,CASSRGVEAGANVLTF
once,TRBD1,TRBJ1-5,TRBV15,TGTGCCACCAGCAGAGACCTCAGGGGACAGGGACTTAATCAGCCCCAGCATTTT,CATSRDLRGQGLNQPQHF
.,.,TRBJ2-1,TRBV30,TGTGCCTGGAGTTTTCGTGAGCAGTTCTTC,CAWSFREQFF
.,TRBD1,TRBJ2-7,TRBV4-1,TGCGCCAGCAGCCAGGGTACCCGGACAGGGGATACCTACGAGCAGTACTTC,CASSQGTRTGDTYEQYF
.,.,TRBJ2-5,TRBV20-1,TGCAGTGCTCCGAGCCAAGAGACCCAGTACTTC,CSAPSQETQYF